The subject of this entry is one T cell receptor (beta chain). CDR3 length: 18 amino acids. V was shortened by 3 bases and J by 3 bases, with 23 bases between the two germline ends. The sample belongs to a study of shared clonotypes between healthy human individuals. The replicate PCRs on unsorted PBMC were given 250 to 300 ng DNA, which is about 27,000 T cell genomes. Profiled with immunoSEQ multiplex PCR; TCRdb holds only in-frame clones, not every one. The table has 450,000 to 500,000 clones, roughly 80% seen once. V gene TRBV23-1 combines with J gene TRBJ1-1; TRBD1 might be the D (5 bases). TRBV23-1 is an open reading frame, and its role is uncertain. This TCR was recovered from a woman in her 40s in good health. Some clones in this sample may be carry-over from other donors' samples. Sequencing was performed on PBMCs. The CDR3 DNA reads TGCGCCAGCAGTCACCCCTATGGTAGGGGAAGTGAGGACACTGAAGCTTTCTTT. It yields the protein CASSHPYGRGSEDTEAFF.